The rows below give T cell receptor beta chains drawn from one sample of a study of blood T cell repertoires in COVID-19. The data were produced by immunoSEQ multiplex PCR, yet TCRdb's version contains in-frame clones alone and is incomplete. The sample lists fewer than 250,000 clones; around nine tenths were seen once. Sequencing was carried out using peripheral blood. The receptors shown here come from a man aged 25 to 40 with acute or convalescent COVID-19. The CDR3 runs from the conserved cysteine through the conserved F or W. The D gene is left open where the match is weak. Part of the rows lack a size; the others show once, few, many or a class for expanded clones.

d_call: .
cdr3_length: 13
clone_size: once
j_call: TRBJ1-1
v_call: TRBV5-5
cdr3_aa: CASSPYTETEAFF
cdr3_nt: TGTGCCAGCAGCCCGTACACGGAGACTGAAGCTTTCTTT

d_call: .
cdr3_length: 14
clone_size: .
j_call: TRBJ1-2
v_call: TRBV27
cdr3_aa: CASSLSGGPYGYTF
cdr3_nt: TGTGCCAGCAGTTTATCGGGGGGGCCGTATGGCTACACCTTC

d_call: .
cdr3_length: 13
clone_size: .
j_call: TRBJ2-7
v_call: TRBV30
cdr3_aa: CAWIGFDSYEQYF
cdr3_nt: TGTGCCTGGATCGGGTTCGACTCCTACGAGCAGTACTTC

d_call: .
cdr3_length: 14
clone_size: few
j_call: TRBJ2-5
v_call: TRBV5-4
cdr3_aa: CASSSTGDQETQYF
cdr3_nt: TGTGCCAGCAGCTCTACAGGAGACCAAGAGACCCAGTACTTC

d_call: .
cdr3_length: 18
clone_size: .
j_call: TRBJ2-2
v_call: TRBV4-2
cdr3_aa: CASSQLNGGGSGVGELFF
cdr3_nt: TGTGCCAGCAGCCAACTTAACGGCGGGGGCTCTGGTGTCGGGGAGCTGTTTTTT

d_call: .
cdr3_length: 14
clone_size: .
j_call: TRBJ1-6
v_call: TRBV6-5
cdr3_aa: CASNLSSYNSPLHF
cdr3_nt: TGTGCCAGCAATCTAAGCTCCTATAATTCACCCCTCCACTTT

d_call: .
cdr3_length: 13
clone_size: .
j_call: TRBJ2-3
v_call: TRBV7-3
cdr3_aa: CASSLASTDTQYF
cdr3_nt: TGTGCCAGCAGCTTGGCTAGCACAGATACGCAGTATTTT

d_call: .
cdr3_length: 16
clone_size: .
j_call: TRBJ2-1
v_call: TRBV5-6
cdr3_aa: CASSLSGTTTYNEQFF
cdr3_nt: TGTGCCAGCAGCTTGTCCGGGACAACTACATACAATGAGCAGTTCTTC

d_call: TRBD1
cdr3_length: 16
clone_size: .
j_call: TRBJ1-5
v_call: TRBV19
cdr3_aa: CASSIALGQGNQPQHF
cdr3_nt: TGTGCCAGTAGTATAGCTTTGGGACAGGGGAATCAGCCCCAGCATTTT

d_call: .
cdr3_length: 17
clone_size: .
j_call: TRBJ1-6
v_call: TRBV5-1
cdr3_aa: CASSFGSYGQDNSPLHF
cdr3_nt: TGCGCCAGCAGCTTTGGGAGTTACGGGCAAGATAATTCACCCCTCCACTTT

d_call: .
cdr3_length: 15
clone_size: .
j_call: TRBJ1-1
v_call: TRBV7-9
cdr3_aa: CASRAAGRVRTEAFF
cdr3_nt: TGTGCCAGCAGGGCTGCCGGGAGGGTAAGGACTGAAGCTTTCTTT

d_call: .
cdr3_length: 13
clone_size: .
j_call: TRBJ1-5
v_call: TRBV7-9
cdr3_aa: CASSLRGREPQHF
cdr3_nt: TGTGCCAGCAGCTTACGGGGGAGGGAGCCCCAGCATTTT

d_call: .
cdr3_length: 16
clone_size: few
j_call: TRBJ2-7
v_call: TRBV21-1
cdr3_aa: CASSNNWADGTYEQYF
cdr3_nt: .

d_call: .
cdr3_length: 14
clone_size: .
j_call: TRBJ1-2
v_call: TRBV29-1
cdr3_aa: CSVEEDGGYYGYTF
cdr3_nt: TGCAGCGTTGAAGAGGATGGCGGATACTATGGCTACACCTTC

d_call: .
cdr3_length: 15
clone_size: .
j_call: TRBJ1-1
v_call: TRBV7-3
cdr3_aa: CASSPNSALSTEAFF
cdr3_nt: TGTGCCAGCAGCCCGAACAGTGCCTTGAGCACTGAAGCTTTCTTT

d_call: TRBD2
cdr3_length: 17
clone_size: .
j_call: TRBJ2-1
v_call: TRBV5-1
cdr3_aa: CASSLARTSGGNDEQFF
cdr3_nt: TGCGCCAGCAGCTTGGCCCGTACTAGCGGGGGGAACGATGAGCAGTTCTTC

d_call: TRBD1
cdr3_length: 15
clone_size: .
j_call: TRBJ1-2
v_call: TRBV19
cdr3_aa: CASSPGTGVNYGYTF
cdr3_nt: TGTGCCAGTAGTCCTGGGACAGGGGTTAACTATGGCTACACCTTC

d_call: .
cdr3_length: 12
clone_size: .
j_call: TRBJ2-3
v_call: TRBV28
cdr3_aa: CASMRVTDTQYF
cdr3_nt: TGTGCCAGCATGAGGGTCACAGATACGCAGTATTTT

d_call: .
cdr3_length: 21
clone_size: few
j_call: TRBJ1-6
v_call: TRBV4-1
cdr3_aa: CASSQDHAEYKLSSYNSPLHF
cdr3_nt: TGCGCCAGCAGCCAAGATCATGCGGAATATAAACTAAGCTCCTATAATTCACCCCTCCACTTT

d_call: .
cdr3_length: 17
clone_size: once
j_call: TRBJ1-1
v_call: TRBV4-1
cdr3_aa: CASSQGGTYHGNTEAFF
cdr3_nt: TGCGCCAGCAGCCAGGGAGGGACATATCACGGGAACACTGAAGCTTTCTTT

d_call: .
cdr3_length: 15
clone_size: .
j_call: TRBJ2-2
v_call: TRBV6-6
cdr3_aa: CASSYGGATTGELFF
cdr3_nt: TGTGCCAGCAGTTACGGCGGGGCGACAACCGGGGAGCTGTTTTTT

d_call: TRBD2
cdr3_length: 18
clone_size: .
j_call: TRBJ2-3
v_call: TRBV3-1/TRBV3-2
cdr3_aa: CASSQLGGLAVSTDTQYF
cdr3_nt: TGTGCCAGCAGCCAGCTCGGAGGACTAGCGGTTAGCACAGATACGCAGTATTTT

d_call: .
cdr3_length: 21
clone_size: once
j_call: TRBJ2-3
v_call: TRBV13
cdr3_aa: CASSFLDWPKTGPAVGDTQYF
cdr3_nt: TGTGCCAGCAGCTTCCTCGACTGGCCAAAGACAGGTCCCGCGGTCGGTGATACGCAGTATTTT

d_call: .
cdr3_length: 16
clone_size: .
j_call: TRBJ2-6
v_call: TRBV10-3
cdr3_aa: CAISDGQGPGANVLTF
cdr3_nt: TGTGCCATCAGTGATGGGCAGGGTCCCGGGGCCAACGTCCTGACTTTC

d_call: TRBD2
cdr3_length: 15
clone_size: .
j_call: TRBJ2-3
v_call: TRBV28
cdr3_aa: CASSLWAGEGNTQYF
cdr3_nt: TGTGCCAGCAGTTTATGGGCGGGGGAAGGGAATACGCAGTATTTT

d_call: .
cdr3_length: 14
clone_size: .
j_call: TRBJ1-1
v_call: TRBV28
cdr3_aa: CASSQTPVNTEAFF
cdr3_nt: TGTGCCAGCAGTCAAACGCCAGTAAACACTGAAGCTTTCTTT

d_call: TRBD2
cdr3_length: 17
clone_size: .
j_call: TRBJ2-7
v_call: TRBV4-2
cdr3_aa: CASSQDPQTSGRDEQYF
cdr3_nt: TGTGCCAGCAGCCAAGATCCCCAGACTAGCGGGAGAGACGAGCAGTACTTC

d_call: .
cdr3_length: 16
clone_size: few
j_call: TRBJ2-7
v_call: TRBV19
cdr3_aa: CASSTDPWTVSYEQYF
cdr3_nt: TGTGCCAGTAGTACCGATCCGTGGACAGTGTCCTACGAGCAGTACTTC

d_call: TRBD1
cdr3_length: 14
clone_size: .
j_call: TRBJ1-3
v_call: TRBV4-2
cdr3_aa: CASRQDRDGNTIYF
cdr3_nt: TGTGCCAGCAGACAGGACAGGGATGGAAACACCATATATTTT

d_call: .
cdr3_length: 15
clone_size: .
j_call: TRBJ1-4
v_call: TRBV6-2/TRBV6-3
cdr3_aa: CASSYGGGSNEKLFF
cdr3_nt: TGTGCCAGCAGTTACGGCGGGGGTTCTAATGAAAAACTGTTTTTT

d_call: .
cdr3_length: 16
clone_size: .
j_call: TRBJ1-2
v_call: TRBV18
cdr3_aa: CASSPPLGVLIDGYTF
cdr3_nt: TGTGCCAGCTCACCCCCTTTAGGGGTTTTGATCGATGGCTACACCTTC

d_call: .
cdr3_length: 16
clone_size: .
j_call: TRBJ2-1
v_call: TRBV6-5
cdr3_aa: CASSFSFRRRYNEQFF
cdr3_nt: TGTGCCAGCAGTTTCTCTTTTAGGAGGCGGTACAATGAGCAGTTCTTC

d_call: TRBD1
cdr3_length: 14
clone_size: .
j_call: TRBJ1-6
v_call: TRBV14
cdr3_aa: CASSQTGGNSPLHF
cdr3_nt: TGTGCCAGCAGCCAAACAGGGGGAAATTCACCCCTCCACTTT

d_call: .
cdr3_length: 13
clone_size: .
j_call: TRBJ2-5
v_call: TRBV10-2
cdr3_aa: CASSRGFQETQYF
cdr3_nt: TGCGCCAGCAGTCGGGGGTTCCAAGAGACCCAGTACTTC

d_call: .
cdr3_length: 13
clone_size: .
j_call: TRBJ1-1
v_call: TRBV9
cdr3_aa: CASSPHPNTEAFF
cdr3_nt: TGTGCCAGCAGCCCCCATCCGAACACTGAAGCTTTCTTT

d_call: TRBD1
cdr3_length: 16
clone_size: .
j_call: TRBJ2-7
v_call: TRBV24-1
cdr3_aa: CATSDTRDRVVSEQYF
cdr3_nt: TGTGCCACCAGTGATACAAGGGACAGGGTAGTTAGTGAGCAGTACTTC

d_call: TRBD1
cdr3_length: 16
clone_size: .
j_call: TRBJ1-2
v_call: TRBV12-5
cdr3_aa: CASGFFPGQGDYGYTF
cdr3_nt: TGTGCTAGTGGTTTCTTTCCGGGACAGGGGGACTATGGCTACACCTTC

d_call: .
cdr3_length: 17
clone_size: few
j_call: TRBJ1-3
v_call: TRBV11-2
cdr3_aa: CASSLLPHGSSGNTIYF
cdr3_nt: TGTGCCAGCAGTCTTCTCCCGCATGGCAGCTCTGGAAACACCATATATTTT

d_call: .
cdr3_length: 13
clone_size: .
j_call: TRBJ1-5
v_call: TRBV2
cdr3_aa: CASSESQMQPQHF
cdr3_nt: TGTGCCAGCAGTGAATCCCAGATGCAGCCCCAGCATTTT

d_call: TRBD1
cdr3_length: 12
clone_size: .
j_call: TRBJ1-1
v_call: TRBV6-5
cdr3_aa: CASSFRQGEAFF
cdr3_nt: TGTGCCAGCAGTTTTCGACAGGGTGAAGCTTTCTTT

d_call: TRBD1
cdr3_length: 17
clone_size: once
j_call: TRBJ2-7
v_call: TRBV6-4
cdr3_aa: CASSDYFTGTGVSEQYF
cdr3_nt: TGTGCCAGCAGTGACTATTTCACCGGGACAGGGGTCTCCGAGCAGTACTTC

d_call: TRBD2
cdr3_length: 14
clone_size: once
j_call: TRBJ2-3
v_call: TRBV19
cdr3_aa: CASSTGLAKDTQYF
cdr3_nt: TGTGCCAGTAGTACAGGACTAGCTAAAGATACGCAGTATTTT

d_call: .
cdr3_length: 16
clone_size: .
j_call: TRBJ2-1
v_call: TRBV9
cdr3_aa: CASSGLRKGTYNEQFF
cdr3_nt: TGTGCCAGCAGCGGTCTGAGGAAGGGGACCTACAATGAGCAGTTCTTC

d_call: TRBD1
cdr3_length: 13
clone_size: .
j_call: TRBJ2-7
v_call: TRBV6-5
cdr3_aa: CASRLTGSWEQYF
cdr3_nt: TGTGCCAGCAGACTGACAGGGTCTTGGGAGCAGTACTTC

d_call: TRBD1
cdr3_length: 15
clone_size: .
j_call: TRBJ1-3
v_call: TRBV5-1
cdr3_aa: CASSSAAGGGNTIYF
cdr3_nt: TGCGCCAGCAGTTCGGCGGCAGGGGGCGGAAACACCATATATTTT

d_call: TRBD2
cdr3_length: 14
clone_size: .
j_call: TRBJ2-2
v_call: TRBV6-5
cdr3_aa: CASRGGGNAGELFF
cdr3_nt: TGTGCCAGCAGGGGGGGAGGGAATGCCGGGGAGCTGTTTTTT

d_call: .
cdr3_length: 13
clone_size: .
j_call: TRBJ2-3
v_call: TRBV18
cdr3_aa: CASSPPGTDTQYF
cdr3_nt: TGTGCCAGCTCACCACCCGGCACAGATACGCAGTATTTT

d_call: TRBD1
cdr3_length: 18
clone_size: .
j_call: TRBJ2-2
v_call: TRBV7-8
cdr3_aa: CASSSPSTGTVNTGELFF
cdr3_nt: TGTGCCAGCAGCTCACCCTCTACCGGGACAGTGAACACCGGGGAGCTGTTTTTT